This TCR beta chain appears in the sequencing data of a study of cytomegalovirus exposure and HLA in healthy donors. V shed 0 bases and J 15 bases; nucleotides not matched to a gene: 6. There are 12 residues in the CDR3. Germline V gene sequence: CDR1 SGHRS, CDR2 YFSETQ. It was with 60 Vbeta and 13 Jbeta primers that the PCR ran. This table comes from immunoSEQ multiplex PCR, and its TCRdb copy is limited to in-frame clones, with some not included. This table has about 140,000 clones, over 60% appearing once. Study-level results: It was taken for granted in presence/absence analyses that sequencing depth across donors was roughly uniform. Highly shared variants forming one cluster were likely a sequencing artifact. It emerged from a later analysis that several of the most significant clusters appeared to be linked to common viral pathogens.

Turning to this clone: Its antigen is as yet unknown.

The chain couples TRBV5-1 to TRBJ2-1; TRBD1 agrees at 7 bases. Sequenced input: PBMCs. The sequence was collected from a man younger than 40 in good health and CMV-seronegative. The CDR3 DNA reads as TGCGCCAGCAGCTTGGGTCAGGGACAGATGTTCTTC. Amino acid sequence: CASSLGQGQMFF. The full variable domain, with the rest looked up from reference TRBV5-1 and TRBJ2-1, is KAGVTQTPRYLIKTRGQQVTLSCSPISGHRSVSWYQQTPGQGLQFLFEYFSETQRNKGNFPGRFSGRQFSNSRSEMNVSTLELGDSALYLCASSLGQGQMFFGPGTRLTVL.